Reported below is one T cell receptor (beta chain). The antigen is undetermined. CDR3 length equals 15 residues. Germline CDR1 and CDR2: SGHTA and FQGNSA. V shed 5 bases and J shed 7 bases, with 21 bases lying between them. Assay: immunoSEQ multiplex PCR; the TCRdb copy retains only in-frame clones and omits some. The sample lists 2 million to 2.5 million clones; just over 90% were seen once. These data belong to a study of shared clonotypes between healthy human individuals. Study-level points and caveats: Generation probabilities were higher for clonotypes shared across all four sorted-subset donors than for unshared ones.

Sequencing was carried out using naive CD4+ T cells from PBMCs. As for subset: CD45RA+ positively selected. The V gene is TRBV7-2, the J gene TRBJ2-7; no definite D call. This receptor was taken from a man aged 18 to 30 in good health. Some clones in this sample may be carry-over from other donors' samples. CDR3 protein: CASSPPKYPSGEQYF. CDR3 bases: TGTGCCAGCAGCCCCCCTAAATACCCCAGTGGGGAGCAGTACTTC. Looking up the rest from reference TRBV7-2 and TRBJ2-7 gives the full variable domain: GAGVSQSPSNKVTEKGKDVELRCDPISGHTALYWYRQSLGQGLEFLIYFQGNSAPDKSGLPSDRFSAERTGGSVSTLTIQRTQQEDSAVYLCASSPPKYPSGEQYFGPGTRLTVT.